One sample yielded the 18 T cell receptor beta chains listed below, sequenced in a study of T cell responses to AZD1222 COVID-19 vaccine. The data were produced by immunoSEQ multiplex PCR, yet TCRdb's version contains in-frame clones alone and is incomplete. The table records 95,000 to 100,000 clones, about 88% of them present only once. Sequenced here: peripheral blood, sampled on day 0 of AZD1222 vaccination. These receptors were collected from an adult in good health.

V is TRBV9 and J is TRBJ2-3; 15 bases line up with TRBD2. Germline CDR1 reads SGDLS; CDR2 reads YYNGEE. The CDR3 is 17 residues long. The trim removed 3 bases at V and 2 bases at J, leaving 4 bases unmatched. CDR3 DNA sequence: TGTGCCAGCAGCGCCGGACTAGCGGGAGGGAACACAGATACGCAGTATTTT. Residues: CASSAGLAGGNTDTQYF.

This clone was seen a few times. The V gene is TRBV10-1, the J gene TRBJ2-2; the D is unclear. This CDR3 is built from 15 residues. Germline V gene sequence: CDR1 WNHNN, CDR2 SYGVQD (reference sequence). V was pared by 8 bases and J by 6 bases, with 19 bases between. The CDR3: CASSRTGEKAGELFF. CDR3 coding DNA: TGCGCCAGCTCAAGGACCGGAGAGAAAGCCGGGGAGCTGTTTTTT.

This chain uses TRBV7-8 with TRBJ2-6; D is unclear. Per germline, CDR1 SGHVS and CDR2 FQNEAQ. Trimming removed 5 bases from V and 0 bases from J, with 11 bases in between. The CDR3 has 16 amino acids. The CDR3 sequence is CASSPPLRSGANVLTF. CDR3 bases: TGTGCCAGCAGCCCCCCTCTTCGCTCTGGGGCCAACGTCCTGACTTTC.

The V gene is TRBV5-1, the J gene TRBJ1-3, with D uncertain. The CDR3 consists of 16 residues. Germline V gene data show CDR1 as SGHRS and CDR2 as YFSETQ. Trimming took off 0 bases at V and 0 bases at J, with 10 bases between the two ends. The CDR3 is CASSLGSGASGNTIYF. CDR3 in DNA: TGCGCCAGCAGCTTGGGGTCTGGTGCCTCTGGAAACACCATATATTTT.

The chain recombines TRBV4-2 with TRBJ2-7, with a tentative D call TRBD2 (5 bases). This CDR3 has 16 amino acids. V was clipped by 0 bases and J by 0 bases, with 12 bases between them. Germline V CDR1 and CDR2: LGHNA, YNFKEQ. Written as DNA, the CDR3 is TGTGCCAGCAGCCAAGATAGAGCGGACCCCTCCTACGAGCAGTACTTC. The encoded protein is CASSQDRADPSYEQYF.

The rearrangement uses TRBV7-9 and TRBJ2-7; D possibly corresponds to TRBD2 (5 bases). This CDR3 has 13 amino acids. Germline V lookup: CDR1 SEHNR, CDR2 FQNEAQ (reference sequence). Between the trimmed V and J ends, which lost 5 bases and 4 bases, there was a span of 12 bases. CDR3 protein: CASSPAEAYEQYF. CDR3 DNA sequence: TGTGCCAGCAGCCCCGCGGAGGCATACGAGCAGTACTTC.

This clone was observed a few times. The chain links TRBV28 to TRBJ1-1, with D unclear. There are 11 residues in the CDR3. Germline assignment: CDR1 MDHEN and CDR2 SYDVKM. Between the trimmed V and J ends, which lost 5 bases and 10 bases, there was a span of 11 bases. The CDR3 reads CASSTETGAFF. The CDR3 region has the DNA TGTGCCAGCAGTACGGAGACCGGAGCTTTCTTT.

This clone came up once. The chain is built from TRBV5-1 and TRBJ1-1; D uncertain. Germline V gene data show CDR1 as SGHRS and CDR2 as YFSETQ. CDR3 size: 14 residues. V was trimmed by 0 bases and J by 4 bases, leaving 10 bases between them. This CDR3 is CASSLGDRGTEAFF. CDR3 nucleotides: TGCGCCAGCAGCTTGGGGGATCGCGGCACTGAAGCTTTCTTT.

V is TRBV7-6 and J is TRBJ1-1; tentative D call: TRBD1 (5 bases). The CDR3 consists of 15 residues. The V end lost 4 bases, the J end lost 0 bases, and 12 bases lay between the germline ends. Germline loops: CDR1 SGHVS, CDR2 FNYEAQ. CDR3 coding DNA: TGTGCCAGCAGCTCCCCGAGGGGTTTGAACACTGAAGCTTTCTTT. As protein: CASSSPRGLNTEAFF.

V and J are TRBV6-1 and TRBJ2-3, with D maybe TRBD2 (6 bases). The CDR3 runs to 16 residues. Germline V gene lookup returns CDR1 MNHNS and CDR2 SASEGT. V dropped 4 bases and J dropped 1 base, with 15 bases sitting between them. CDR3 DNA sequence: TGTGCCAGCAGTGTAGGACCCCCGGGGGGCACAGATACGCAGTATTTT. Its translation: CASSVGPPGGTDTQYF.

The V and J genes are TRBV19 and TRBJ1-1, with D possibly matching TRBD1 (5 bases). CDR3 size: 15 residues. V was shortened by 6 bases and J by 7 bases, with 21 bases between the two germline ends. Germline-derived CDR1 and CDR2 are LNHDA and SQIVND (reference sequence). The CDR3 is CASRNVIGAPGEAFF. The CDR3 nucleotides are TGTGCCAGTAGAAACGTCATTGGGGCACCAGGTGAAGCTTTCTTT.

The CDR3 DNA is TGCGCCAGCAGCTTGGATGGGTATGGGTCGGGGGAGCAGTACTTC. This translates into CASSLDGYGSGEQYF. The chain recombines TRBV5-1 with TRBJ2-7; possibly TRBD2 for D (5 bases). Germline V lookup: CDR1 SGHRS, CDR2 YFSETQ. The germline V and J ends were trimmed by 0 bases and 7 bases, with 17 bases remaining between them. This CDR3 has 15 amino acids.

In DNA form, the CDR3 reads TGTGCCAGCATGGGTCTAGCGGGACCATTCCAAGAGACCCAGTACTTC. Its protein is CASMGLAGPFQETQYF. V gene TRBV3-1 (or the pseudogene TRBV3-2) combines with J gene TRBJ2-5; 9 bases agree with TRBD2. Germline lookup yields CDR1 LGHDT and CDR2 YNNKEL (reference sequence). Trimming at V came to 7 bases and at J to 1 base, leaving 10 bases not matched to a gene. The CDR3 contains 16 residues.

This clone was counted once. The gene calls are TRBV5-4 and TRBJ2-2, with D maybe TRBD1 (5 bases). The CDR3 covers 15 residues. Trimming pared 4 bases from V and 4 bases from J, leaving 14 bases between. Looked up from germline, CDR1 is SGHNT and CDR2 is YYREEE (reference sequence). CDR3 sequence (DNA): TGTGCCAGCAGCCCGCAAGGGGCCAGCACCGGGGAGCTGTTTTTT. This encodes CASSPQGASTGELFF.

The rearrangement uses TRBV28 and TRBJ2-1; D possibly corresponds to TRBD1 (5 bases). Trimming removed 6 bases from V and 10 bases from J, with 13 bases in between. The CDR3 extends over 12 amino acids. Germline CDR1 and CDR2: MDHEN and SYDVKM. CDR3 sequence (DNA): TGTGCCAGCAGGGGTACCAGGGTCGAGCAGTTCTTC. Residues: CASRGTRVEQFF.

The count of this clone is one. This sequence joins TRBV29-1 and TRBJ2-1; TRBD2 aligns across 8 bases. With V trimmed by 7 bases and J by 0 bases, 8 bases remained unmatched. The V gene's germline CDR1 is SQVTM and CDR2 ANQGSEA. This CDR3 has 15 residues. Here the CDR3 reads CSADSGRGSYNEQFF. The CDR3 DNA is TGCAGCGCCGACAGCGGGAGAGGCTCCTACAATGAGCAGTTCTTC.

V and J are TRBV10-3 and TRBJ1-1; tentatively, D is TRBD1 (5 bases). There are 16 residues in the CDR3. V was cut by 4 bases and J by 0 bases, with 15 bases left in between. Germline loops: CDR1 ENHRY, CDR2 SYGVKD. The CDR3 DNA reads TGTGCCATCAGTGTGGGTGAGGGACGTTTGAACACTGAAGCTTTCTTT. Its protein product is CAISVGEGRLNTEAFF.

The chain uses TRBV24-1 and TRBJ2-2; 7 nucleotides agree with TRBD1. J gave up 5 bases and V 4 bases, and 9 bases lay outside the gene matches. This CDR3 has 16 residues. The germline V gene has CDR1 KGHDR and CDR2 SFDVKD. This CDR3 reads CATSDHGTERTGELFF. Here the CDR3 DNA reads TGTGCCACCAGTGACCACGGGACAGAGCGAACCGGGGAGCTGTTTTTT.